The TCR beta chain under discussion was sequenced for a study of CD8 T cells in Susac syndrome. Study results and limitations: It was acknowledged by the study that relatively few individuals were included in its TCR sequencing and HLA analysis.

CDR1 DFQATT and CDR2 SNEGSKA come from the germline V gene (reference sequence). The CDR3 runs to 14 residues. Trimming pared 6 bases from V and 4 bases from J, leaving 17 bases between. A word on this clonotype: The antigen remains unidentified.

The authors reverse transcribed roughly 0.45 to 1 ug RNA with random hexamers. TCRdb fed the immunoSEQ multiplex PCR reads into MiXCR, producing one record per CDR3 protein. Among 120,000 or so distinct CDR3 sequences listed, about 94% were seen once. This TCR was recovered from a human donor with Susac syndrome. The gene calls are TRBV20-1 and TRBJ2-3, with D possibly being TRBD2 (6 bases). Sample: CD8+ T cells from PBMCs. The CDR3, as DNA: TGCAGTGCCCTCGGGACCGCGGGGCCAGATACGCAGTATTTT. Translated: CSALGTAGPDTQYF.